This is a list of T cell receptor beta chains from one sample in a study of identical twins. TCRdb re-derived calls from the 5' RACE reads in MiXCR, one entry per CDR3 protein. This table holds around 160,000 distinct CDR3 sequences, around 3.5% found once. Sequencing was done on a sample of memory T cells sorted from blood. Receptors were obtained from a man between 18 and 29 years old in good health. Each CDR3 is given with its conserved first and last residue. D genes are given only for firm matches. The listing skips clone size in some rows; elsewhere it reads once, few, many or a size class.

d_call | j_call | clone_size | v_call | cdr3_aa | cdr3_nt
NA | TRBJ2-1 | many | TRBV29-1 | CSGVWTRLFDEQFF | TGCAGCGGAGTGTGGACTCGACTTTTCGATGAGCAGTTCTTC
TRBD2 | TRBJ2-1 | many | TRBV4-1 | CASSHAASGRVEQFF | TGCGCCAGCAGCCACGCGGCTAGCGGGAGGGTTGAGCAGTTCTTC
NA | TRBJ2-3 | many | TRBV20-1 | CSAQPPRMDTQYF | TGCAGTGCCCAGCCCCCTCGGATGGATACGCAGTATTTT
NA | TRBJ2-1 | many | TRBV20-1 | CSARDNEQFF | TGCAGTGCTAGGGACAATGAGCAGTTCTTC
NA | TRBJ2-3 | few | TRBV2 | CARDGLGVHRADTQYF | TGTGCCAGAGACGGTCTGGGAGTTCATCGGGCAGATACGCAGTATTTT
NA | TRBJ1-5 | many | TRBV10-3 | CAISEQGTGSSQHF | TGTGCCATCAGTGAACAAGGGACGGGAAGCTCCCAGCATTTT
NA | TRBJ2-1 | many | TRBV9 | CASSVLSGAYSYNEQFF | TGTGCCAGCAGCGTCCTCTCTGGCGCTTACTCCTACAATGAGCAGTTCTTC
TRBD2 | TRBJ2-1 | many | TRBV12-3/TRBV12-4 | CASSGGTSGSPHSYNEQFF | TGTGCCAGCAGTGGGGGGACTAGCGGGAGCCCGCACTCCTACAATGAGCAGTTCTTC
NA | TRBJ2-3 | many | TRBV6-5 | CAASSTDTQYF | TGTGCCGCCAGCAGCACAGATACGCAGTATTTT
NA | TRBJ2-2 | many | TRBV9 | CASSVDWITNAGELFF | TGTGCCAGCAGCGTAGATTGGATAACTAACGCCGGGGAGCTGTTTTTT
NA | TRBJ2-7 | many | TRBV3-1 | CASQWAGSAGEQYF | TGTGCCAGCCAATGGGCGGGGAGTGCCGGCGAGCAGTACTTC
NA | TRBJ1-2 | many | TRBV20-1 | CSVEVYYGYTF | TGCAGTGTCGAGGTTTACTATGGCTACACCTTC
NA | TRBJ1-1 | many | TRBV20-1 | CSQGKRDTEAFF | TGCAGTCAAGGAAAGAGGGACACTGAAGCTTTCTTT
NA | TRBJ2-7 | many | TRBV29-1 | CSALSSYEQYF | TGCAGCGCCCTGTCTTCCTACGAGCAGTACTTC
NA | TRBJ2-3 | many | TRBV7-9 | CASSLALRGMGTDTQYF | TGTGCCAGCAGCTTAGCGCTAAGAGGGATGGGCACAGATACGCAGTATTTT
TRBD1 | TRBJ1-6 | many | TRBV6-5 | CASSSTVPGQGGNSPLHF | TGTGCCAGCAGTTCGACGGTCCCGGGACAGGGTGGCAATTCACCCCTCCACTTT
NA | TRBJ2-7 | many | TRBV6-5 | CASRDNYEQYF | TGTGCCAGCAGGGACAACTACGAGCAGTACTTC
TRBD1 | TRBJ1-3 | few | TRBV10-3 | CAISELGTGVGNTIYF | TGTGCCATCAGTGAACTTGGGACAGGGGTTGGAAACACCATATATTTT
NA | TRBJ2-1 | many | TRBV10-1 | CASSDATSNLNEQFF | TGCGCCAGCAGTGACGCTACTAGTAATCTTAATGAGCAGTTCTTC
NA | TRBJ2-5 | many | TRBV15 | CATSRGPGQQETQYF | TGTGCCACCAGCAGAGGGCCGGGACAACAAGAGACCCAGTACTTC
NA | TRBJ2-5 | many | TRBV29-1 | CSVDPRHQYQETQYF | TGCAGCGTTGACCCCAGACACCAGTACCAAGAGACCCAGTACTTC
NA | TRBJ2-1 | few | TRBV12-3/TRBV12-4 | CASSQGLQTTGGEFF | TGTGCCAGCAGTCAGGGACTTCAAACGACGGGCGGGGAGTTCTTC
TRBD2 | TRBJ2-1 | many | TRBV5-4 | CASSKGTSASYNEQFF | TGTGCCAGCAGCAAGGGGACTAGCGCCTCCTACAATGAGCAGTTCTTC
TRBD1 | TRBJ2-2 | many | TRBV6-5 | CASSSGTATGELFF | TGTGCCAGCAGTTCCGGGACAGCCACCGGGGAGCTGTTTTTT
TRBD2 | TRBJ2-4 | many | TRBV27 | CASSLRGFSGTSGFPKNIQYF | TGTGCCAGCAGTCTACGGGGGTTCTCCGGGACTAGCGGTTTCCCGAAAAACATTCAGTACTTC
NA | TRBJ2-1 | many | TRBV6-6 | CAASWDSKFF | TGTGCCGCGTCTTGGGACTCTAAGTTCTTC
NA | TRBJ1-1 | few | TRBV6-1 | CASSEGVGAFF | TGTGCCAGCAGTGAAGGGGTCGGGGCTTTCTTT
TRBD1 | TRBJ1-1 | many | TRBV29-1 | CSATTGFNTEAFF | TGCAGCGCCACGACAGGGTTTAACACTGAAGCTTTCTTT
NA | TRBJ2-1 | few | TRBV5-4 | CASSPTKREQFF | TGTGCCAGCAGCCCCACGAAGCGGGAGCAGTTCTTC
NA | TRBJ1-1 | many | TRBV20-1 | CSANSRRTEAFF | TGCAGTGCTAACAGCAGGCGGACTGAAGCTTTCTTT
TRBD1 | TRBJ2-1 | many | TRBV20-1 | CSAHRDRDNEQFF | TGCAGTGCTCACCGGGACAGGGACAATGAGCAGTTCTTC
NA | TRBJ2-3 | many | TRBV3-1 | CASSQASGPRRDTQYF | TGTGCCAGCAGCCAAGCTTCCGGGCCCCGAAGGGATACGCAGTATTTT
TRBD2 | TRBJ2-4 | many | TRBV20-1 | CSASRDYQIQNIQYF | TGCAGTGCCAGTAGGGACTACCAGATCCAAAACATTCAGTACTTC
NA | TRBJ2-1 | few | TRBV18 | CASSNGRGGSSSYNEQFF | TGTGCCAGCTCCAATGGGAGGGGGGGCTCTTCCTCCTACAATGAGCAGTTCTTC
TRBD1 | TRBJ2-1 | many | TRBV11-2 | CASRRNRGRGNEQFF | TGTGCCAGCAGAAGGAACAGGGGAAGAGGGAATGAGCAGTTCTTC
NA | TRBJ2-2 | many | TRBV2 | CASRDPGELFF | TGTGCCAGCAGGGACCCCGGGGAGCTGTTTTTT
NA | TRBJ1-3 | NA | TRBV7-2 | CASSGDSGNTIYF | TGTGCCAGCAGCGGAGACTCTGGAAACACCATATATTTT
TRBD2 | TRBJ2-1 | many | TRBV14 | CASSPLAGENEQFF | TGTGCCAGCAGCCCGTTAGCGGGAGAGAATGAGCAGTTCTTC
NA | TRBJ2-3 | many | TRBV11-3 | CASGHGNTQYF | TGTGCCAGCGGCCATGGTAATACGCAGTATTTT
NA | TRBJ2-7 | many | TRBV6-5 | CASSSPRDEQYF | TGTGCCAGCAGTTCCCCCCGCGACGAGCAGTACTTC